The 15 T cell receptor beta chains below were found in one sample sequenced in a study of T cells after yellow fever vaccination. TCRdb analysed the 5' RACE reads with MiXCR anew, one entry per CDR3 protein. The repertoire holds around 63,000 distinct CDR3 sequences, with approximately 8% as singletons. This material consisted of CD8+ T cells sorted from PBMCs, taken 15 days after the yellow fever booster vaccination. Receptors originate from a man aged 30 to 39 who received the YFV17D yellow fever vaccine.

This clonotype was recorded many times. The chain joins TRBV6-2 or TRBV6-3 to TRBJ2-7; 9 nucleotides align to TRBD2. V shed 7 bases, J shed 6 bases, and the junction held 16 bases outside the gene matches. CDR1 MNHEY and CDR2 SVGEGT come from the germline V gene. The CDR3 contains 16 residues. The CDR3 here is CASTHGLAGGRSEQYF. Written as DNA, the CDR3 is TGTGCCAGCACCCACGGTTTGGCGGGAGGGCGATCCGAGCAGTACTTC.

This clonotype was seen a few times. One end of the junction is discordant with germline, which a read error may explain. The chain couples TRBV7-7 to TRBJ2-1; D gene ambiguous. Germline CDR1 SSHAT, CDR2 FNYEAQ (reference sequence). The CDR3 runs to 17 residues. CDR3 sequence: CASSPERGGPMDNEQFF. The CDR3 DNA follows: TGTGCTAGCAGCCCCGAGCGCGGTGGACCGATGGACAATGAGCAGTTCTTC.

On this clonotype: This sequence may be a read error, since a much larger clone differs from it by one base. The rearrangement links TRBV5-5 to TRBJ2-1; 7 bases map to TRBD1. Germline values: CDR1 SGHKS, CDR2 YYEKEE (reference sequence). The CDR3 consists of 15 residues. After removal of 4 bases from V and 8 bases from J, the junction contained 12 bases not matched to a gene. CDR3 amino acids: CASSPELDRVDEQFF. The CDR3 DNA reads TGTGCCAGCAGCCCAGAGCTCGACAGGGTGGATGAGCAGTTCTTC.

This clonotype was counted ten times or more. The chain combines TRBV7-9 with TRBJ2-7; D may be TRBD2 (5 bases). This CDR3 comprises 15 residues. V lost 7 bases, J lost 4 bases, and 20 bases lay in between. Germline-derived CDR1 and CDR2 are SEHNR and FQNEAQ (reference sequence). The CDR3 is CASILPLWERYEQYF. The CDR3 nucleotides are TGTGCCAGCATCCTTCCTCTGTGGGAGCGGTACGAGCAGTACTTC.

In this sample, this clonotype turned up many times. The gene calls are TRBV11-3 and TRBJ2-1; TRBD2 matches 9 bases. Looked up from germline, CDR1 is SGHNT and CDR2 is YENEEA. J gave up 4 bases and V 7 bases, and 5 bases lay outside the gene matches. The CDR3 runs to 14 residues. The CDR3 nucleotides read TGTGCCAGCACAGGGCGGGAGGGATACAATGAGCAGTTCTTC. Its protein product is CASTGREGYNEQFF.

This clonotype was seen only a few times. The chain links TRBV20-1 to TRBJ2-7; 10 nucleotides align to TRBD2. The CDR3 spans 16 residues. The junction had 10 bases not matched to a gene; V was cut back by 0 bases and J by 5 bases. CDR1 and CDR2 from the germline V gene are DFQATT and SNEGSKA (reference sequence). This chain's CDR3 is CSARDPLAGDSHEQYF. In nucleotides, the CDR3 is TGCAGTGCTAGAGATCCCCTAGCGGGAGATTCCCACGAGCAGTACTTC.

Many counts were recorded for this clonotype. V is TRBV6-5 and J is TRBJ2-7; 10 bases line up with TRBD2. V trimming: 0 bases; J trimming: 4 bases; junction bases outside the gene matches: 3. CDR1 is MNHEY, CDR2 SVGAGI, per germline. This CDR3 is 15 amino acids long. CDR3 in amino acids: CASSYSGTSAYEQYF. CDR3 nucleotide sequence: TGTGCCAGCAGTTACTCAGGGACTAGCGCATACGAGCAGTACTTC.

Remarks on this clonotype: This may be a read error: a much more frequent sequence differs by one nucleotide. The rearrangement links TRBV20-1 to TRBJ2-5; 8 nucleotides agree with TRBD2. The CDR3 runs 12 residues. From germline, CDR1 is DFQATT and CDR2 SNEGSKA (reference sequence). V lost 6 bases and J lost 5; bases outside the gene matches: 5. The CDR3 nucleotides read TGCAGTGCCAGGGGACTAGACGAGACCCAGTACTTC. This translates into CSARGLDETQYF.

Ten or more counts support this clonotype. The chain is built from TRBV7-3 and TRBJ2-1; 11 bases fit TRBD2. Germline trimming cut 4 bases from V and 7 bases from J; bases unmatched to any gene: 9. Germline V CDR1 and CDR2: SGHTA, FQGTGA. The CDR3 spans 16 residues. DNA for the CDR3: TGTGCCAGCAGCTCCCTGACTAGCGGGGCCCTAAATGAGCAGTTCTTC. Protein: CASSSLTSGALNEQFF. Together with reference TRBV7-3 and TRBJ2-1, the CDR3 gives the full variable domain: GAGVSQTPSNKVTEKGKYVELRCDPISGHTALYWYRQSLGQGPEFLIYFQGTGAADDSGLPNDRFFAVRPEGSVSTLKIQRTERGDSAVYLCASSSLTSGALNEQFFGPGTRLTVL.

This clonotype was observed at least ten times. J is TRBJ2-3 and V is TRBV20-1; 10 bases line up with TRBD2. The CDR3 runs 15 residues. Germline loops: CDR1 DFQATT, CDR2 SNEGSKA (reference sequence). Trimming took 4 bases from V and 4 from J; bases not matched to a gene: 8. Written as DNA, the CDR3 is TGCAGTGCTATCAGCCTAGCGGGAGTTTCAGATACGCAGTATTTT. Encoded protein: CSAISLAGVSDTQYF.

In regard to this clonotype: A much larger clonotype is one base distant, so this may be a read error. The genes are TRBV30 and TRBJ2-7; D is ambiguous. The CDR3 covers 17 residues. The V end was cut by 2 bases, the J end by 5 bases, with 25 bases between. Germline V gives CDR1 GTSNPN, CDR2 SVGIG (reference sequence). The DNA of the CDR3 is TGTGCCTGGAGTAAAGTGATTGAGTTTTCCTGGGATCACGAGCAGTACTTC. Translating it yields CAWSKVIEFSWDHEQYF.

This clonotype was recorded at least ten times. This rearrangement joins TRBV5-6 to TRBJ2-5; D not resolved. In germline, CDR1 is SGHDT, CDR2 YYEEEE. The V gene lost 0 bases and the J gene lost 3 bases, with 9 bases spanning the gap. The CDR3 spans 14 residues. The CDR3 bases are TGTGCCAGCAGCTTGGTTGGATTGAAAGAGACCCAGTACTTC. Translating gives CASSLVGLKETQYF.

Many counts were recorded for this clonotype. CDR3 region: CASRAGVNEQYF. The CDR3 DNA reads as TGTGCCAGCAGGGCGGGGGTCAACGAGCAGTACTTC. The J gene is TRBJ2-7, the V gene TRBV12-3 or TRBV12-4, with TRBD2 matching over 7 bases. The CDR3 sequence is 12 residues long. The junction had 4 bases not matched to a gene; V was cut back by 6 bases and J by 5 bases.

This clonotype was detected many times. The chain joins TRBV24-1 to TRBJ2-2, with TRBD1 matching over 8 bases. The germline V gene has CDR1 KGHDR and CDR2 SFDVKD. The CDR3 spans 15 residues. With 7 bases clipped from V and 1 base from J, the junction kept 4 bases outside the gene matches. This CDR3 reads CATRSTGENTGELFF. CDR3 DNA sequence: TGTGCCACCAGATCGACAGGGGAGAACACCGGGGAGCTGTTTTTT.

This clonotype was seen many times. This chain uses TRBV6-2 or TRBV6-3 with TRBJ2-3; D possibly corresponds to TRBD2 (6 bases). CDR1 is MNHEY, CDR2 SVGEGT, per germline. CDR3 length equals 16 residues. V lost 6 bases to trimming and J lost 6 bases, with 22 bases between them. The CDR3 DNA reads as TGTGCCAGCAGCACCCCGACTAGAAGCGGAGAGGATACGCAGTATTTT. Translating it yields CASSTPTRSGEDTQYF.